The 16 T cell receptor beta chains below come from one sample, sequenced in a study of CD8 T cells in ankylosing spondylitis. TCRdb redid the calling of the 5' RACE reads with MiXCR, one entry per CDR3 protein. Seen here are roughly 100,000 distinct CDR3 sequences, roughly 8% observed once, and the top ten hold 9.5% to 10%. Material: blood, either unsorted or a sorted T cell fraction (not recorded which). The receptors stem from a male donor with ankylosing spondylitis or in good health (not recorded which).

Comment on this clonotype: A single base separates this from a much larger clone, so it may be a read error. The chain couples TRBV29-1 to TRBJ1-3; D perhaps matches TRBD1 (5 bases). The CDR3 covers 14 residues. Germline assignment: CDR1 SQVTM and CDR2 ANQGSEA. The CDR3 DNA reads TGCAGCGTTGGACCCACAGGCTCTGGAAACGCCATATATTTT. This codes for CSVGPTGSGNAIYF.

This clonotype was found many times. This chain uses TRBV2 with TRBJ1-5, with D hard to call. The V gene's germline CDR1 is SNHLY and CDR2 FYNNEI. The length of the CDR3 is 12 residues. V gave up 8 bases and J gave up 0 bases, with 5 bases separating them. The CDR3 region has the DNA TGTGCCAGCGGGATTAGCAATCAGCCCCAGCATTTT. It codes for CASGISNQPQHF. The complete variable domain, with remaining parts taken from reference TRBV2 and TRBJ1-5, reads EPEVTQTPSHQVTQMGQEVILRCVPISNHLYFYWYRQILGQKVEFLVSFYNNEISEKSEIFDDQFSVERPDGSNFTLKIRSTKLEDSAMYFCASGISNQPQHFGDGTRLSIL.

This chain joins TRBV7-2 and TRBJ2-6; no definite D call. The germline V gene has CDR1 SGHTA and CDR2 FQGNSA. Trimming took off 5 bases at V and 0 bases at J, with 11 bases between the two ends. CDR3 length: 16 amino acids. CDR3 amino acids: CASSQKGSSGANVLTF. In nucleotides, the CDR3 is TGTGCCAGCAGCCAGAAAGGTAGCTCTGGGGCCAACGTCCTGACTTTC.

In its sample, this clonotype was seen many times. CDR3: CASSPRNKETQYF. CDR3 sequence (DNA): TGTGCCAGCTCACCAAGAAATAAAGAGACCCAGTACTTC. The V gene is TRBV18, the J gene TRBJ2-5, with D unresolved. The V gene's germline CDR1 is KGHSH and CDR2 LQKENI. The CDR3 sequence is 13 residues long. The V end was cut by 2 bases, the J end by 3 bases, with 7 bases between.

This clonotype has a count of ten or more. This chain joins TRBV6-1 and TRBJ2-3; 11 bases are shared with TRBD2. Germline CDR1 is MNHNS and CDR2 is SASEGT. This CDR3 has 14 residues. The V gene end was trimmed by 7 bases and the J gene end by 6 bases; junction bases not matched to a gene: 6. The CDR3 region is CASMGTSGRDTQYF. DNA of the CDR3: TGTGCCAGCATGGGGACTAGCGGACGCGATACGCAGTATTTT.

This clonotype has a count of ten or more. The chain is built from TRBV12-5 and TRBJ1-1; 7 bases match TRBD1. With V trimmed by 0 bases and J by 4 bases, 17 bases remained unmatched. Per the germline V gene, CDR1 is LGHNT and CDR2 is FRNRAP. There are 19 residues in the CDR3. This CDR3 is CASGLVLFPPGGSRTEAFF. The CDR3 region has the DNA TGTGCTAGTGGTTTGGTATTGTTTCCCCCAGGGGGATCGCGCACTGAAGCTTTCTTT.

This chain links TRBV7-9 with TRBJ1-5, with D maybe TRBD1 (5 bases). CDR3 length: 15 amino acids. CDR1 and CDR2 (germline): SEHNR, FQNEAQ (reference sequence). The germline V and J ends were trimmed by 1 base and 5 bases, with 12 bases remaining between them. CDR3 nucleotide sequence: TGTGCCAGCAGCTTAGGGGCAGGGATTGATCAGCCCCAGCATTTT. Translation gives CASSLGAGIDQPQHF.

This clonotype has ten or more counts. The rearrangement uses TRBV7-2 and TRBJ2-1; TRBD2 agrees at 7 bases. With V trimmed by 4 bases and J by 5 bases, 5 bases remained unmatched. Germline-derived CDR1 and CDR2 are SGHTA and FQGNSA. This CDR3 comprises 14 residues. The CDR3 DNA follows: TGTGCCAGCAGCTCCCCCGCGGGGGACAATGAGCAGTTCTTC. As protein: CASSSPAGDNEQFF.

This clonotype was counted many times. The DNA for the CDR3 is TGTGCCACCAGACGGGACAGGTCCCTTTATGGCTACACCTTC. Residues: CATRRDRSLYGYTF. This chain joins TRBV15 and TRBJ1-2; 8 positions agree with TRBD1. Germline V gene data show CDR1 as LNHNV and CDR2 as YYDKDF (reference sequence). V lost 6 bases and J lost 5; bases outside the gene matches: 8. This CDR3 comprises 14 residues.

This clonotype was counted many times. The chain has TRBV4-2 and TRBJ1-6; a weak D match, TRBD1 (5 bases). The CDR3 has 14 amino acids. V was trimmed by 3 bases and J by 8 bases, leaving 11 bases between them. Germline V gene lookup returns CDR1 LGHNA and CDR2 YNFKEQ. CDR3 sequence reads: CASSQQGYYSPLHF. CDR3 coding DNA: TGTGCCAGCAGCCAGCAGGGTTACTATTCACCCCTCCACTTT.

Many counts were recorded for this clonotype. V usage is TRBV7-2 and J usage is TRBJ2-3; 9 bases are shared with TRBD2. This CDR3 is 15 amino acids long. V lost 5 bases, J lost 2 bases, and 5 bases stayed unmatched. Germline V gene sequence: CDR1 SGHTA, CDR2 FQGNSA. The CDR3 nucleotides read TGTGCCAGCAGCCCCGGGACTAGCCCCACAGATACGCAGTATTTT. Residues: CASSPGTSPTDTQYF.

The table lists this clonotype with many counts. V usage is TRBV7-2 and J usage is TRBJ2-7; D perhaps matches TRBD2 (5 bases). Trimming removed 3 bases at V and 3 bases at J, with 9 bases between. The CDR3 extends over 13 amino acids. Germline V gives CDR1 SGHTA, CDR2 FQGNSA. The CDR3 sequence is CASSFERGYEQYF. The CDR3 nucleotides read TGTGCCAGCAGCTTCGAACGGGGCTACGAGCAGTACTTC.

This clonotype was seen many times. The chain uses TRBV5-1 and TRBJ2-1; 10 bases agree with TRBD2. J gave up 5 bases and V 5 bases, and 7 bases lay outside the gene matches. Germline CDR1 and CDR2: SGHRS and YFSETQ. The CDR3 length is 15 residues. CDR3 loop: CASSVGLAVNNEQFF. The CDR3 nucleotides read TGCGCCAGCAGTGTAGGACTAGCGGTAAACAATGAGCAGTTCTTC. The full variable domain, with the rest looked up from reference TRBV5-1 and TRBJ2-1, is KAGVTQTPRYLIKTRGQQVTLSCSPISGHRSVSWYQQTPGQGLQFLFEYFSETQRNKGNFPGRFSGRQFSNSRSEMNVSTLELGDSALYLCASSVGLAVNNEQFFGPGTRLTVL.

This clonotype was picked up many times. J is TRBJ2-3 and V is TRBV12-3 or TRBV12-4, with TRBD2 as a possible D gene (5 bases). The CDR3 is made up of 13 amino acids. Between the trimmed V and J ends, which lost 9 bases and 3 bases, there was a span of 13 bases. The CDR3: CASSIPGTDTQYF. CDR3 coding DNA: TGTGCCAGTTCTATCCCGGGGACAGATACGCAGTATTTT.

This clonotype was seen repeatedly, ten times or more. The chain couples TRBV20-1 to TRBJ1-5, with D hard to call. CDR3 length: 13 amino acids. Trimming cost V 3 bases and J 4 bases, with 10 bases left between them. Germline CDR1 and CDR2: DFQATT and SNEGSKA (reference sequence). CDR3 DNA: TGCAGTGCTAGCGGACGGGGAAATCAGCCCCAGCATTTT. This gives the protein CSASGRGNQPQHF.

This clonotype was picked up many times. V gene TRBV10-3 combines with J gene TRBJ2-5, with unresolved D. The CDR3 consists of 14 residues. Trimming left V 5 bases short and J 1 base short, with 11 bases between. Germline lookup yields CDR1 ENHRY and CDR2 SYGVKD. CDR3 coding DNA: TGTGCCATCAGTCCCCTCGGTGTCCAAGAGACCCAGTACTTC. The encoded protein is CAISPLGVQETQYF.